These T cell receptor beta chains were read from a single sample in a study of blood T cells in healthy people across ages. From the 5' RACE reads, TCRdb called clonotypes with MiXCR, one entry per CDR3 protein. Among about 620,000 distinct CDR3 sequences listed, under 25% were seen once. Material for sequencing was blood. These receptors originate from a man aged 65-85 years in good health. The CDR3 runs from the conserved cysteine through the conserved F or W. Fields, in order: clone size, V gene, D gene, J gene, CDR3 DNA, CDR3 protein. A D gene is named only where the DNA matches it firmly. Not every row has a clone size; where given, it reads once, few, many or a size class.

>NA|TRBV7-6|NA|TRBJ1-3
TGTGCCAGCAGCTTAGCCCAATCGGGCTCTGGAAACACCATATATTTT
CASSLAQSGSGNTIYF
>NA|TRBV2|TRBD2|TRBJ2-3
TGTGCCAGCAGAGAGGGGAGGGAAGATACGCAGTATTTT
CASREGREDTQYF
>few|TRBV4-3|NA|TRBJ1-1
TGCGCCAGCAGGCTGGACTTTCTCATGAACACTGAAGCTTTCTTT
CASRLDFLMNTEAFF
>NA|TRBV7-8|TRBD2|TRBJ2-3
TGTGCCAGCAGCTCCAGGAGGGTAGCGGGATCCGCAGATACGCAGTATTTT
CASSSRRVAGSADTQYF
>few|TRBV20-1|TRBD2|TRBJ2-2
TGCAGTGCTAGTAGCGGGAGCGTCGCCGGGGAGCTGTTTTTT
CSASSGSVAGELFF
>NA|TRBV9|TRBD2|TRBJ2-1
TGTGCCAGCAGCGGACATGGACTAGCGCGCTACAATGAGCAGTTCTTC
CASSGHGLARYNEQFF
>NA|TRBV6-1|TRBD2|TRBJ2-7
TGTGCCAGCAGTGAAGCTAGCGGGAGTTTCTACGAGCAGTACTTC
CASSEASGSFYEQYF
>NA|TRBV6-5|NA|TRBJ2-7
TGTGCCAGCAGTTCTCTGAGCCAGTCGACCCACGAGCAGTACTTC
CASSSLSQSTHEQYF
>NA|TRBV24-1|NA|TRBJ2-2
TGTGCCACCAGTGATGCAGGGGAGAACACCGGGGAGTTGTTTTTT
CATSDAGENTGELFF
>few|TRBV7-2|TRBD2|TRBJ2-7
TGTGCCAGCAGCTTGTGGACTAGCGGGAGTTCCTACGAGCAGTACTTC
CASSLWTSGSSYEQYF
>few|TRBV12-3/TRBV12-4|TRBD1|TRBJ2-2
TGTGCCAGCAGTTTCCGGACAGGGAAACCCGGGGAGCTGTTTTTT
CASSFRTGKPGELFF
>NA|TRBV7-8|TRBD2|TRBJ2-7
TGTGCCAGCAGCACGACTAGCGGGGCGGACTACGAGCAGCACTTC
CASSTTSGADYEQHF
>few|TRBV19|TRBD2|TRBJ2-5
TGTGCCAGTAGTATTGCAGTGACTAGCGGGTTCCCCTGGGAGACCCAGTACTTC
CASSIAVTSGFPWETQYF
>many|TRBV5-1|NA|TRBJ2-7
TGCGCCAGCAGCTTTCAAGGGTTCTCGAGGGAGCAGTACTTC
CASSFQGFSREQYF
>NA|TRBV27|TRBD1|TRBJ2-5
TGTGCCAGCAGTTTGGGACAGGCCCCCGGGGAGACCCAGTACTTC
CASSLGQAPGETQYF
>few|TRBV2|TRBD2|TRBJ2-3
TGTGCCAGCAGTGAGAGTAGCGGGAGGGCCGGGGCAGATACGCAGTATTTT
CASSESSGRAGADTQYF
>NA|TRBV5-4|NA|TRBJ2-5
TGTGCCAGCAGCTTGGAGCGACAGGATAAGTACTTC
CASSLERQDKYF
>many|TRBV2|TRBD1|TRBJ2-5
TGTGCCAGCAAATTGTTCGGACAGGGGGTAGAGACCCAGTACTTC
CASKLFGQGVETQYF
>many|TRBV12-3/TRBV12-4|NA|TRBJ1-2
TGTGCCAGCTCGCCTGGGCGGTATGGCTACACCTTC
CASSPGRYGYTF
>many|TRBV5-1|TRBD2|TRBJ2-7
TGCGCCAGCAGCTTGGCTAGCGGGAGTGCCTACGAGCAGTACTTC
CASSLASGSAYEQYF
>NA|TRBV5-1|NA|TRBJ2-6
TGCGCCAGCAGCTTGGAAGGGACGGCCAACGTCCTGACTTTC
CASSLEGTANVLTF
>NA|TRBV4-3|NA|TRBJ2-1
TGCGCCAGCAGCCAAGTGGGCATCTACAATGAGCAGTTCTTC
CASSQVGIYNEQFF
>few|TRBV20-1|TRBD1|TRBJ2-5
TGCAGTGCTAGAGTTACCGGGACAGCACAAGAGACCCAGTACTTC
CSARVTGTAQETQYF
>few|TRBV3-1|NA|TRBJ2-4
TGTGCCAGCAGCCAGCGGCCCGGGGGTGCCAAAAACATTCAGTACTTC
CASSQRPGGAKNIQYF
>NA|TRBV18|NA|TRBJ1-6
TGTGCCAGCTCACCACGGCCTATGGCCCCAGGGTATAATTCACCCCTCCACTTT
CASSPRPMAPGYNSPLHF
>NA|TRBV20-1|TRBD2|TRBJ2-1
TGCAGTGCTAGACGCCCGGGACTAGCACTGGGTGAGCAGTTCTTC
CSARRPGLALGEQFF
>few|TRBV10-3|NA|TRBJ2-3
TGTGCCATCAGTGAGGGGGAGGAAGCTACGCAGTATTTT
CAISEGEEATQYF